The 13 T cell receptor beta chains given below trace back to one sample, sequenced in a study of identical twins. MiXCR, run by TCRdb on the 5' RACE reads, gives a single entry per CDR3 protein. In the table there are a few hundred thousand distinct CDR3 sequences, around 9.6% of which are singletons. This sample was shared with a second study, whose subject was yellow fever vaccine responses in identical twins.

Sequenced sample: PBMCs. These receptor sequences come from a woman under 30 in good health.

This clonotype has ten or more counts. The V and J genes are TRBV27 and TRBJ2-3; the D is unclear. V was clipped by 8 bases and J by 3 bases, with 18 bases between them. CDR1 and CDR2 (germline): MNHEY, SMNVEV (reference sequence). CDR3 size: 15 residues. CDR3 loop: CASGKWGSVTDTQYF. The CDR3 nucleotides read TGTGCCAGCGGGAAGTGGGGATCCGTAACAGATACGCAGTATTTT.

This clonotype was recorded at least ten times. This chain uses TRBV7-9 with TRBJ2-1; D unclear. The CDR3 spans 15 residues. Germline V gene lookup returns CDR1 SEHNR and CDR2 FQNEAQ (reference sequence). With 5 bases removed from V and 6 bases from J, the gap between germline ends came to 17 bases. Written as DNA, the CDR3 is TGTGCCAGCAGCCTAGACTTACGCAACCCCAATGAGCAGTTCTTC. This codes for CASSLDLRNPNEQFF.

This clonotype was seen many times. The chain combines TRBV7-3 with TRBJ1-1, with 7 bases fitting TRBD1. Germline CDR1 SGHTA, CDR2 FQGTGA. V was clipped by 5 bases and J by 6 bases; unmatched bases: 9. There are 14 residues in the CDR3. CDR3 sequence reads: CASSATGVLAEAFF. The CDR3 DNA follows: TGTGCCAGCAGCGCCACAGGGGTTCTAGCTGAAGCTTTCTTT.

This clonotype has ten or more counts. The chain links TRBV29-1 to TRBJ2-7, with TRBD1 identical over 8 bases. In germline, CDR1 is SQVTM, CDR2 ANQGSEA. The CDR3 totals 13 residues. V lost 3 bases to trimming and J lost 7 bases; unmatched junction nucleotides: 8. CDR3 nucleotides: TGCAGCGTTGACATACAGGGGGGAGGAGAGCAGTACTTC. It codes for CSVDIQGGGEQYF.

This clonotype was detected ten times or more. The chain's CDR3 is CASSQVSFQETQYF. The CDR3 nucleotides read TGTGCCAGCAGCCAAGTTTCCTTCCAAGAGACCCAGTACTTC. The V gene is TRBV3-1, the J gene TRBJ2-5; the D is unclear. The CDR3 has 14 amino acids. Germline V gene sequence: CDR1 LGHDT, CDR2 YNNKEL (reference sequence). V was pared by 1 base and J by 1 base, with 7 bases between.

This clonotype occurred many times. CDR3 protein: CASTPLAGGANEQFF. The CDR3 bases are TGTGCCAGCACCCCACTAGCGGGGGGGGCTAATGAGCAGTTCTTC. The gene calls are TRBV12-3 or TRBV12-4 and TRBJ2-1, with TRBD2 matching over 13 bases. Trimming removed 7 bases from V and 7 bases from J; junction bases left unmatched: 7. The CDR3 has 15 residues.

This clonotype appeared a few times. The chain combines TRBV12-3 or TRBV12-4 with TRBJ1-1; no reliable D call. V was trimmed by 8 bases and J by 5 bases, leaving 12 bases between them. The CDR3 is 12 residues long. The CDR3 spells CASELDTTEAFF. The CDR3 DNA follows: TGTGCCAGCGAACTGGATACTACTGAAGCTTTCTTT.

This clonotype was detected many times. The chain joins TRBV6-1 to TRBJ1-4; TRBD1 matches 9 bases. The CDR3 length is 15 residues. The trim removed 1 base at V and 7 bases at J, leaving 4 bases unmatched. Germline values: CDR1 MNHNS, CDR2 SASEGT. Written as DNA, the CDR3 is TGTGCCAGCAGTGAAGGTCGGACAGGGGTTGAAAAACTGTTTTTT. Translation gives CASSEGRTGVEKLFF.

This clonotype occurred a few times. The chain employs TRBV10-3 and TRBJ2-3, with D possibly being TRBD2 (5 bases). CDR3 length: 15 amino acids. Germline values: CDR1 ENHRY, CDR2 SYGVKD. V was pared by 3 bases and J by 2 bases, with 12 bases between. CDR3 loop: CAISDPSRDTDTQYF. The CDR3, as DNA: TGTGCCATCAGTGATCCTAGCAGAGACACAGATACGCAGTATTTT.

At least ten counts were recorded for this clonotype. The CDR3: CASRSSGGSTDTQYF. CDR3 bases: TGTGCCAGCAGATCTAGCGGGGGTAGCACAGATACGCAGTATTTT. The gene calls are TRBV7-2 and TRBJ2-3; TRBD2 matches at 10 bases. Trimming cost V 6 bases and J 0 bases; bases outside gene matches: 3. Germline CDR1 and CDR2: SGHTA and FQGNSA. The CDR3 contains 15 residues.

This clonotype appeared a few times. The chain combines TRBV2 with TRBJ1-1, with 9 bases fitting TRBD1. This CDR3 comprises 18 residues. CDR1 and CDR2 from the germline V gene are SNHLY and FYNNEI. V was clipped by 5 bases and J by 0 bases; unmatched bases: 13. The CDR3 protein is CASSTGQGKGRMNTEAFF. The CDR3 nucleotides read TGTGCCAGCAGTACGGGACAGGGTAAAGGACGAATGAACACTGAAGCTTTCTTT.

The rearrangement joins TRBV30 to TRBJ2-2, with D uncertain. Trimming removed 5 bases from V and 5 bases from J, with 15 bases in between. There are 14 residues in the CDR3. Germline V gene lookup returns CDR1 GTSNPN and CDR2 SVGIG (reference sequence). In DNA, the CDR3 is TGTGCCTGGGAAGGGTTACAAGGTACCGGGGAGCTGTTTTTT. Amino acid sequence: CAWEGLQGTGELFF.

This clonotype was seen ten or more times. V and J are TRBV25-1 and TRBJ1-1; D not certain. V was cut by 1 base and J by 1 base, with 10 bases left in between. This CDR3 region has 15 residues. The germline CDR1 and CDR2 sequences are MGHDK and SYGVNS. The CDR3: CASSESLGKNTEAFF. The CDR3 coding sequence is TGTGCCAGCAGTGAATCTTTAGGAAAGAACACTGAAGCTTTCTTT.